A single sample gave rise to the 30 T cell receptor beta chains below, sequenced in a study of CD8+CD57+ T cells in acquired aplastic anemia. Before being chosen for sequencing, patients had shown CD8+CD57+ cell expansion by flow cytometry. Profiles of TCR beta VDJ and CDR3 were generated from a genomic DNA template. TCRdb re-called the reads through MiXCR, storing one row per CDR3 protein. The profile shows fewer than 250,000 distinct CDR3 sequences, less than 60% of them singletons. Sequenced material: sorted CD4+, CD8+, or CD8+CD57+ T cells (not recorded which) from PBMCs. These receptors all come from a human donor with aplastic anemia.

About this clonotype itself: At one end the junction does not follow the germline gene, possibly because of a read error. The chain has TRBV18 and TRBJ1-2; 8 nucleotides line up with TRBD1. The CDR3 extends over 14 amino acids. Germline CDR1 and CDR2: KGHSH and LQKENI. CDR3 in DNA: TGTGCCATCTCACCACAGGGGGAGGCTCACGGCTACACCTTC. Translation: CAISPQGEAHGYTF. Using reference TRBV18 and TRBJ1-2 for the parts outside the CDR3, the full variable domain is NAGVMQNPRHLVRRRGQEARLRCSPMKGHSHVYWYRQLPEEGLKFMVYLQKENIIDESGMPKERFSAEFPKEGPSILRIQQVVRGDSAAYFCAISPQGEAHGYTFGSGTRLTVV.

This sequence joins TRBV10-1 and TRBJ1-1; possibly TRBD1 for D (6 bases). The V end was cut by 0 bases, the J end by 4 bases, with 27 bases between. CDR1 is WNHNN, CDR2 SYGVQD, per germline (reference sequence). The CDR3 extends over 20 amino acids. The CDR3, as DNA: TGCGCCAGCAGTGAGTCCCGACAGCTTAGGGCCTCAGGGGAGGGCACTGAAGCTTTCTTT. This gives the protein CASSESRQLRASGEGTEAFF.

The table lists this clonotype with many counts. The chain carries TRBV5-1 and TRBJ1-5; D unclear. The germline gives CDR1 SGHRS, CDR2 YFSETQ. This CDR3 is 11 amino acids long. V dropped 9 bases and J dropped 7 bases, with 11 bases sitting between them. CDR3: CATRRKQPQHF. For the CDR3, the DNA is TGCGCCACCAGGAGGAAACAGCCCCAGCATTTT. Using reference TRBV5-1 and TRBJ1-5 for the parts outside the CDR3, the full variable domain is KAGVTQTPRYLIKTRGQQVTLSCSPISGHRSVSWYQQTPGQGLQFLFEYFSETQRNKGNFPGRFSGRQFSNSRSEMNVSTLELGDSALYLCATRRKQPQHFGDGTRLSIL.

The chain joins TRBV24-1 to TRBJ1-5; D unclear. CDR1 is KGHDR, CDR2 SFDVKD, per germline. The CDR3 runs 17 residues. Trimming left V 3 bases short and J 2 bases short, with 16 bases between. The CDR3 loop is CATSDSRPIGGNQPQHF. CDR3 sequence (DNA): TGTGCCACCAGTGATAGCCGTCCGATTGGCGGCAATCAGCCCCAGCATTTT.

The rearrangement joins TRBV24-1 to TRBJ2-1; the D gene is possibly TRBD2 (6 bases). Germline V gene lookup returns CDR1 KGHDR and CDR2 SFDVKD. Deletions cut 5 bases from V and 8 bases from J, with 12 bases between. The CDR3 is 13 amino acids. CDR3 sequence: CATSGGTGDEQFF. CDR3 bases: TGTGCCACCAGTGGCGGGACCGGGGATGAGCAGTTCTTC.

The rearrangement uses TRBV2 and TRBJ2-2, with a weak D call TRBD2 (5 bases). Trimming took off 7 bases at V and 7 bases at J, with 19 bases between the two ends. The CDR3 loop spans 15 amino acids. Germline-derived CDR1 and CDR2 are SNHLY and FYNNEI. This CDR3 reads CASKGAAGHSGELFF. In DNA form, the CDR3 reads TGTGCCAGCAAGGGTGCTGCGGGCCATAGCGGGGAGCTGTTTTTT.

The chain joins TRBV13 to TRBJ2-4; D may be TRBD1 or TRBD2 (7 bases each). CDR1 and CDR2 (germline): PRHDT, FYEKMQ (reference sequence). This CDR3 spans 17 amino acids. V dropped 6 bases and J dropped 0 bases, with 18 bases sitting between them. The CDR3 DNA reads as TGTGCCAGCAGTCTAGGGGGGGACAGCCTAGCCAAAAACATTCAGTACTTC. Its protein is CASSLGGDSLAKNIQYF.

The chain joins TRBV6-2 or TRBV6-3 to TRBJ1-4; 7 nucleotides match TRBD1. This CDR3 has 16 amino acids. Germline assignment: CDR1 MNHEY and CDR2 SVGEGT. V shed 6 bases and J 6 bases; nucleotides not matched to a gene: 13. In DNA form, the CDR3 reads TGTGCCAGCAGCGACCTAAATAGGGGGCGGCATGAAAAACTGTTTTTT. Its protein product is CASSDLNRGRHEKLFF.

The chain combines TRBV7-9 with TRBJ2-5; D is perhaps TRBD1 or TRBD2 (6 bases each). Trimming stripped 5 bases from V and 5 bases from J, with 15 bases between. The CDR3 covers 14 residues. CDR1 SEHNR and CDR2 FQNEAQ come from the germline V gene (reference sequence). For the CDR3, the DNA is TGTGCCAGCAGCCGGAGGGGGGTCCGGGAGACCCAGTACTTC. Protein: CASSRRGVRETQYF.

This clonotype was counted once. The chain uses TRBV20-1 and TRBJ1-6; D is possibly TRBD1 (5 bases). V lost 3 bases to trimming and J lost 11 bases, with 11 bases between them. The CDR3 is made up of 12 amino acids. In germline, CDR1 is DFQATT, CDR2 SNEGSKA (reference sequence). CDR3 nucleotides: TGCAGTGCTAGGGCAGGGAATACACCCCTCCACTTT. Encoded protein: CSARAGNTPLHF.

This chain connects TRBV20-1 to TRBJ1-6, with 7 bases that match TRBD1. Germline CDR1 DFQATT, CDR2 SNEGSKA (reference sequence). The CDR3 spans 17 residues. Trimming at V came to 3 bases and at J to 6 bases, leaving 14 bases not matched to a gene. In nucleotides, the CDR3 is TGCAGTGCTAGGGAGGCCGGGTCAGGGGGAGGTAATTCACCCCTCCACTTT. This translates into CSAREAGSGGGNSPLHF.

The chain links TRBV15 to TRBJ2-5; 12 bases map to TRBD2. Trimming removed 1 base from V and 4 bases from J; junction bases left unmatched: 1. CDR3 size: 15 residues. CDR1 LNHNV and CDR2 YYDKDF come from the germline V gene (reference sequence). The CDR3 reads CATSRATSGGETQYF. The CDR3 DNA sequence: TGTGCCACCAGCAGAGCGACTAGCGGGGGAGAGACCCAGTACTTC. The whole variable domain, remainder taken from reference TRBV15 and TRBJ2-5, is DAMVIQNPRYQVTQFGKPVTLSCSQTLNHNVMYWYQQKSSQAPKLLFHYYDKDFNNEADTPDNFQSRRPNTSFCFLDIRSPGLGDTAMYLCATSRATSGGETQYFGPGTRLLVL.

This clonotype has at least ten counts. The chain is built from TRBV20-1 and TRBJ2-1; D may correspond to TRBD1 or TRBD2 (5 bases each). The CDR3 totals 14 residues. The germline gives CDR1 DFQATT, CDR2 SNEGSKA (reference sequence). Trimming removed 3 bases at V and 2 bases at J, with 11 bases between. The CDR3 sequence is CSASGDGTYNEQFF. The CDR3 nucleotides read TGCAGTGCTAGTGGGGACGGAACCTACAATGAGCAGTTCTTC.

A word on this clonotype: A much more abundant neighbour one base away suggests this may be a read error. The rearrangement links TRBV9 to TRBJ1-2; 7 bases agree with TRBD1. The CDR3 sequence is 16 residues long. Germline CDR1 SGDLS, CDR2 YYNGEE. CDR3 nucleotide sequence: TGTGCCAGCAGCGTTTCCGGGACAGCGTCTAACTATGGCTACGCCTTC. It specifies CASSVSGTASNYGYAF.

The V and J genes are TRBV2 and TRBJ2-7; weak D call: TRBD2 (6 bases). V was trimmed by 11 bases and J by 1 base, leaving 18 bases between them. The CDR3 is 14 amino acids. The V gene's germline CDR1 is SNHLY and CDR2 FYNNEI. CDR3 coding DNA: TGTGCCGGCCAGAGTACGACTAGTTCCTACGAGCAGTACTTC. Residues: CAGQSTTSSYEQYF.

This clonotype was recorded once. This sequence joins TRBV19 and TRBJ2-2; TRBD1 matches at 8 bases. The germline V gene encodes CDR1 LNHDA and CDR2 SQIVND (reference sequence). The V and J ends lost 7 bases and 6 bases, in that order; junction bases with no gene match: 10. The length of the CDR3 is 15 residues. For the CDR3, the DNA is TGTGCCAGTACCGACAGGGGCGATCAGGCCGGGGAGCTGTTTTTT. This sequence encodes CASTDRGDQAGELFF.

The sample holds many counts of this clonotype. The chain recombines TRBV7-9 with TRBJ2-2, with no clear D. Trimming took off 3 bases at V and 1 base at J, with 6 bases between the two ends. The CDR3 sequence is 14 residues long. Germline CDR1 and CDR2: SEHNR and FQNEAQ (reference sequence). The DNA for the CDR3 is TGTGCCAGCAGCTTTCAACTGAACACCGGGGAGCTGTTTTTT. This translates into CASSFQLNTGELFF.

To note about this clonotype: A read error may explain this, as a much larger clone is one base away. The chain is built from TRBV5-1 and TRBJ2-1; TRBD2 agrees at 12 bases. CDR3 size: 15 residues. V was clipped by 7 bases and J by 5 bases; unmatched bases: 7. From germline, CDR1 is SGHRS and CDR2 YFSETQ. In DNA, the CDR3 is TGCGCCAGCGGAAAACTAGCGGGGGGAAACAATGAGCAGTTCTTC. This sequence encodes CASGKLAGGNNEQFF.

This clonotype came up many times. The chain combines TRBV7-9 with TRBJ2-5; D may be TRBD2 (6 bases). The ends were cut back, 5 bases at V and 2 bases at J, with 21 bases in the middle. Germline loops: CDR1 SEHNR, CDR2 FQNEAQ (reference sequence). The CDR3 is 17 residues long. The CDR3 region has the DNA TGTGCCAGCAGCCTAAAATGGGCGGGGAGATCTCAAGAGACCCAGTACTTC. It specifies CASSLKWAGRSQETQYF.

This clonotype was detected a few times. The chain is built from TRBV24-1 and TRBJ2-2; D remains unclear. The CDR3 is 15 residues long. The germline CDR1 and CDR2 sequences are KGHDR and SFDVKD. Deletions cut 4 bases from V and 3 bases from J, with 11 bases between. This CDR3 reads CATSDQVRDTGELFF. The CDR3 DNA is TGTGCCACCAGTGACCAAGTTAGGGACACCGGGGAGCTGTTTTTT.

The gene calls are TRBV10-2 and TRBJ1-6; 10 bases match TRBD1. This CDR3 contains 16 residues. In germline, CDR1 is WSHSY, CDR2 SAAADI. Germline trimming cut 0 bases from V and 7 bases from J; bases unmatched to any gene: 3. The CDR3 sequence is CASSESLTGGNSPLHF. The CDR3 DNA reads as TGCGCCAGCAGTGAGTCCTTGACAGGGGGCAATTCACCCCTCCACTTT.

The chain joins TRBV9 to TRBJ2-5, with D perhaps matching TRBD2 (5 bases). With 0 bases removed from V and 5 bases from J, the gap between germline ends came to 17 bases. CDR3 length: 16 amino acids. Germline V gives CDR1 SGDLS, CDR2 YYNGEE. The CDR3, as DNA: TGTGCCAGCAGCGTAGCTCTACAGTCTAGAGGGGAGACCCAGTACTTC. This sequence encodes CASSVALQSRGETQYF.

The chain couples TRBV19 to TRBJ2-7; TRBD2 matches 7 bases. J gave up 5 bases and V 7 bases, and 11 bases lay outside the gene matches. This CDR3 region has 14 residues. The germline CDR1 and CDR2 sequences are LNHDA and SQIVND (reference sequence). The CDR3 nucleotides are TGTGCCAGTACCGAGGGGAGGGCCTCACACGAGCAGTACTTC. It is translated as CASTEGRASHEQYF.

This clonotype is a singleton in its sample. This rearrangement joins TRBV2 to TRBJ2-3; 7 bases map to TRBD1. CDR1 is SNHLY, CDR2 FYNNEI, per germline. This CDR3 has 16 residues. V gave up 2 bases and J gave up 6 bases; unmatched junction bases: 11. DNA of the CDR3: TGTGCCAGCAGTGAACTTAGGGCAGGGGGAAGGGATACGCAGTATTTT. As protein: CASSELRAGGRDTQYF.

In its sample, this clonotype was seen many times. The chain carries TRBV3-1 and TRBJ1-6, with D uncertain. The CDR3 contains 15 residues. Germline assignment: CDR1 LGHDT and CDR2 YNNKEL (reference sequence). Trimming shortened V by 1 base and J by 8 bases, and 12 bases separated the two germline ends. CDR3 sequence reads: CASSQVGVFDSPLHF. The CDR3 nucleotides are TGTGCCAGCAGCCAAGTCGGTGTATTTGATTCACCCCTCCACTTT.

J is TRBJ2-5 and V is TRBV20-1; D is undetermined. CDR3 length: 12 residues. V dropped 3 bases and J dropped 4 bases, with 9 bases sitting between them. CDR1 DFQATT and CDR2 SNEGSKA come from the germline V gene (reference sequence). In nucleotides, the CDR3 is TGCAGTGCTAGTAGTGGTGGAGAGACCCAGTACTTC. It specifies CSASSGGETQYF.

This clonotype has at least ten counts. The rearrangement links TRBV7-8 to TRBJ1-4; a weak D match, TRBD1 (5 bases). The V gene's germline CDR1 is SGHVS and CDR2 FQNEAQ. CDR3 length: 17 amino acids. V lost 0 bases, J lost 5 bases, and 16 bases lay in between. CDR3 bases: TGTGCCAGCAGCTTAGCGCCCCTGGGCCAGGGCAATGAAAAACTGTTTTTT. Protein product: CASSLAPLGQGNEKLFF.

This sequence joins TRBV5-4 and TRBJ1-2, with a possible D match to TRBD1 (6 bases). Per germline, CDR1 SGHNT and CDR2 YYREEE (reference sequence). This CDR3 comprises 18 residues. V was clipped by 5 bases and J by 6 bases, with 29 bases between them. In DNA form, the CDR3 reads TGTGCCAGCAGTCTTGGACTAGCGGGGGGCGGGGGTAGGGATGGCTACACCTTC. Translated, it gives CASSLGLAGGGGRDGYTF. The complete variable domain, with remaining parts taken from reference TRBV5-4 and TRBJ1-2, reads ETGVTQSPTHLIKTRGQQVTLRCSSQSGHNTVSWYQQALGQGPQFIFQYYREEENGRGNFPPRFSGLQFPNYSSELNVNALELDDSALYLCASSLGLAGGGGRDGYTFGSGTRLTVV.

In this sample, this clonotype turned up once. J is TRBJ2-5 and V is TRBV7-8; 7 bases are shared with TRBD2. The CDR3 length is 15 residues. CDR1 and CDR2 from the germline V gene are SGHVS and FQNEAQ. The junction had 2 bases not matched to a gene; V was cut back by 0 bases and J by 1 base. The CDR3 DNA sequence: TGTGCCAGCAGCTTAGCGGCTAGCGGCCAAGAGACCCAGTACTTC. This encodes CASSLAASGQETQYF.

The chain has TRBV4-1 and TRBJ1-1; possible D gene TRBD1, 5 bases. Germline V gives CDR1 MGHRA, CDR2 YSYEKL. Trimming removed 1 base at V and 1 base at J, with 7 bases between. There are 14 residues in the CDR3. The CDR3 is CASSQGGTNTEAFF. In DNA, the CDR3 is TGCGCCAGCAGCCAAGGAGGGACGAACACTGAAGCTTTCTTT.